What follows is one T cell receptor (beta chain) and its context. At one boundary the junction diverges from the germline segment, which might be a read error. The CDR3 length is 14 residues. CDR1 and CDR2 from the germline V gene are SEHNR and FQNEAQ (reference sequence). The PCR had 60 Vbeta and 13 Jbeta primers. TCRdb's table, derived via immunoSEQ multiplex PCR, lists solely in-frame clones and lacks some. The table records about 100,000 clones, around 79% of them present only once. The data belong to a study of cytomegalovirus exposure and HLA in healthy donors. The V and J genes are TRBV7-9 and TRBJ1-2, with a tentative D call TRBD1 (5 bases). The source material was PBMCs. The clonotype was recovered from a woman aged 35 to 49 in good health and CMV-seronegative. The CDR3 sequence: CSSSRDSSNYGYTF. The CDR3 DNA follows: TGTTCCAGCAGCCGAGACAGTTCTAACTATGGCTACACCTTC. The whole variable domain, filled in from reference TRBV7-9 and TRBJ1-2, reads DTGVSQNPRHKITKRGQNVTFRCDPISEHNRLYWYRQTLGQGPEFLTYFQNEAQLEKSRLLSDRFSAERPKGSFSTLEIQRTEQGDSAMYLCSSSRDSSNYGYTFGSGTRLTVV.